This T cell receptor (beta chain) was obtained from a study of early T cells in non-severe SARS-CoV-2 infection. The CDR3 consists of 13 residues. V lost 3 bases, J lost 5 bases, and 2 bases stayed unmatched. Attached unique molecular identifiers marked individual cDNA molecules. TCRdb redid the calling of the 5' RACE reads with MiXCR, one entry per CDR3 protein. The sample includes roughly 54,000 distinct CDR3 sequences, about 7.6% seen only once; the top ten take about 10%. Findings of the study overall: The VDJdb matching leaned toward anti-spike CD8 responses and overlooked private and CD4 specificities.

This clonotype was observed many times. What it binds is unknown. This specimen was whole blood, taken at baseline. The clonotype originates from an adult who was a healthcare worker with PCR-confirmed SARS-CoV-2 infection or an uninfected control (not recorded which). The rearrangement joins TRBV12-3 or TRBV12-4 to TRBJ2-3; 7 nucleotides match TRBD2. In nucleotides, the CDR3 is TGTGCCAGCAGTTTGGGAGGGCTAGATACGCAGTATTTT. Translated: CASSLGGLDTQYF.